Sequencing of this T cell receptor beta chain was carried out in a study of blood T cell repertoires in COVID-19. Looking at the study overall: Spain, Italy and the United States supplied samples that represented acute and convalescent COVID-19. Sources were T cells, B-cell-depleted T cells, or PBMCs; the material itself was cDNA or gDNA.

Followed longitudinally, the Seattle patients had been enrolled during active infection. The CDR3 has 14 residues. CDR1 is LGHDT, CDR2 YNNKEL, per germline (reference sequence). Deletions cut 6 bases from V and 2 bases from J, with 14 bases between. Per the original methods: Counts of nucleated cells, estimated from reference gene primer amplification, were obtained. Measured with immunoSEQ multiplex PCR; TCRdb has only the in-frame clones, and not every one. D and trimming were read from the DNA, whereas the V and J calls and clone size are those reported in that table. The data show 200,000 to 250,000 clones, about four fifths seen once.

The receptor was isolated from a woman aged 80 or over with COVID-19, enrolled during active disease. This chain links TRBV3-1 (or the pseudogene TRBV3-2) with TRBJ2-7; no definite D call. Material for sequencing was peripheral blood. The CDR3 spells CASSPQAPPYEQYF. The CDR3, as DNA: TGTGCCAGCAGTCCTCAGGCTCCCCCCTACGAGCAGTACTTC.